The next 9 T cell receptor beta chains were all read from a single sample in a study of cytomegalovirus exposure and HLA in healthy donors (dated by TCRdb to the late 2010s). Library preparation employed the immunoSEQ multiplex PCR assay. For the multiplex PCR, a mixture combining 60 forward primers for TCR Vbeta segments and 13 reverse primers for TCR Jbeta segments was used. The source is immuneACCESS, and TCRdb retained only in-frame sequences with V and J called. Part of the clones is not carried over; for the studies checked, unresolved V genes explain less than half of this, and the remainder is unexplained. In all, the sample holds some 65,000 clones, and around 62% of those were seen once. The leading ten clones occupy around 2.8% of the sample. Sequenced: PBMCs. The receptor set was obtained from a young man in good health and CMV-seronegative.

The chain couples TRBV11-2 to TRBJ2-7; weak D call: TRBD1 (6 bases). CDR1 and CDR2 from the germline V gene are SGHAT and FQNNGV. V lost 3 bases, J lost 3 bases, and 9 bases lay in between. The length of the CDR3 is 13 residues. The CDR3 nucleotides read TGTGCCAGCAGCTTCGGGGACATCTACGAGCAGTACTTC. Translating gives CASSFGDIYEQYF.

The chain joins TRBV14 to TRBJ1-2; the match to TRBD1 covers 7 bases. The CDR3 extends over 13 amino acids. V shed 3 bases and J 4 bases; nucleotides not matched to a gene: 2. Germline V lookup: CDR1 SGHDN, CDR2 FVKESK. CDR3 sequence reads: CASSQTGTYGYTF. Written as DNA, the CDR3 is TGTGCCAGCAGCCAGACAGGGACCTATGGCTACACCTTC.

This clone was seen only a few times. The chain joins TRBV2 to TRBJ1-6, with D possibly being TRBD1 (6 bases). Trimming pared 7 bases from V and 9 bases from J, leaving 7 bases between. The CDR3 length is 11 residues. Germline values: CDR1 SNHLY, CDR2 FYNNEI. The CDR3 nucleotides read TGTGCCAGCACAGGGGTTTCACCCCTCCACTTT. Translating gives CASTGVSPLHF.

This sequence joins TRBV2 and TRBJ2-7; tentative D call: TRBD2 (6 bases). V shed 3 bases and J shed 3 bases, with 15 bases lying between them. The CDR3 contains 15 residues. Germline CDR1 SNHLY, CDR2 FYNNEI. DNA for the CDR3: TGTGCCAGCAGTGACTCGGGGGTCCTTGACTACGAGCAGTACTTC. The encoded protein is CASSDSGVLDYEQYF.

This clone was picked up one time. The genes are TRBV7-2 and TRBJ2-7, with a possible D match to TRBD2 (5 bases). Trimming pared 5 bases from V and 3 bases from J, leaving 11 bases between. CDR3 length equals 13 residues. The germline gives CDR1 SGHTA, CDR2 FQGNSA. The CDR3 loop reads CASSEGWNYEQYF. CDR3 nucleotide sequence: TGTGCCAGCAGCGAGGGATGGAACTACGAGCAGTACTTC.

The chain carries TRBV7-8 and TRBJ2-3; 10 bases are shared with TRBD1. Germline V gene data show CDR1 as SGHVS and CDR2 as FQNEAQ. Germline trimming cut 4 bases from V and 1 base from J; bases unmatched to any gene: 2. The CDR3 has 15 residues. CDR3 sequence: CASSWGTGGTDTQYF. The CDR3 nucleotides are TGTGCCAGCAGCTGGGGGACAGGGGGCACAGATACGCAGTATTTT.

The chain links TRBV12-5 to TRBJ2-5; TRBD1 is a possible D gene (5 bases). V dropped 4 bases and J dropped 3 bases, with 15 bases sitting between them. The V gene's germline CDR1 is LGHNT and CDR2 FRNRAP. The CDR3 is made up of 15 amino acids. DNA of the CDR3: TGTGCTAGTGGTTGGGGCCGTACCGTAGAAGAGACCCAGTACTTC. This codes for CASGWGRTVEETQYF.

This chain connects TRBV5-1 to TRBJ1-2, with TRBD1 identical over 11 bases. Germline CDR1 is SGHRS and CDR2 is YFSETQ. CDR3 length: 15 residues. The ends lost 0 bases at V and 8 bases at J; junction bases unmatched: 6. The CDR3 here is CASSLGGQGAEGYTF. As DNA, the CDR3 is TGCGCCAGCAGCTTGGGAGGACAGGGGGCAGAGGGCTACACCTTC.

V gene TRBV10-2 combines with J gene TRBJ2-1; 7 bases match TRBD2. The CDR3 loop spans 14 amino acids. Trimming took 6 bases from V and 4 from J; bases not matched to a gene: 6. Germline assignment: CDR1 WSHSY and CDR2 SAAADI. CDR3 DNA: TGCGCCAGCAGCAGTGGCGGGGGTTACAATGAGCAGTTCTTC. Protein product: CASSSGGGYNEQFF.